These T cell receptor beta chains were read from a single sample in a study of regulatory T cells in long-lasting Graves disease. TCRdb redid the calling of the multiplex PCR reads with MiXCR, one entry per CDR3 protein. The sample lists roughly 450,000 distinct CDR3 sequences; about 20% were seen once. The sample was peripheral blood mononuclear cells (PBMCs), taken when the disease was refractory, from a patient treated with antithyroid drugs. These receptors originate from a female donor with Graves disease. CDR3s include the opening cysteine and the closing phenylalanine or tryptophan. The order of the fields is J gene, clone size, V gene, D gene, CDR3 protein, CDR3 DNA. D genes are given only for firm matches. Size tells how often a clone was seen (once, few, many) or the class of an expanded clone, and some rows leave it out.

j_gene: TRBJ2-2; abundance: many; v_gene: TRBV28; d_gene: TRBD2; CDR3aa: CASKTVSGTTGELFF; CDR3nt: TGTGCCTCGAAAACCGTGAGCGGGACCACCGGGGAGCTGTTTTTT
j_gene: TRBJ1-1; abundance: many; v_gene: TRBV6-1; d_gene: -; CDR3aa: CASSQGFGFNTEAFF; CDR3nt: TGTGCCAGCAGCCAGGGGTTCGGTTTCAACACTGAAGCTTTCTTT
j_gene: TRBJ1-4; abundance: few; v_gene: TRBV7-3; d_gene: -; CDR3aa: CASSSLTQATNEKLFF; CDR3nt: TGTGCCAGCAGCTCTCTGACACAGGCAACTAATGAAAAACTGTTTTTT
j_gene: TRBJ1-5; abundance: -; v_gene: TRBV20-1; d_gene: -; CDR3aa: CSATPGPNQPQHF; CDR3nt: TGCAGTGCTACACCGGGCCCAAATCAGCCCCAGCATTTT
j_gene: TRBJ2-5; abundance: many; v_gene: TRBV7-9; d_gene: -; CDR3aa: CASSFTPRTGTDFQETQYF; CDR3nt: TGTGCCAGCAGCTTTACCCCGCGGACTGGAACGGATTTCCAAGAGACCCAGTACTTC
j_gene: TRBJ2-5; abundance: few; v_gene: TRBV6-2/TRBV6-3; d_gene: TRBD2; CDR3aa: CASSYSGPAGLQETQYF; CDR3nt: TGTGCCAGCAGTTACTCGGGGCCAGCGGGGCTTCAAGAGACCCAGTACTTC
j_gene: TRBJ1-1; abundance: -; v_gene: TRBV6-5; d_gene: -; CDR3aa: CASSSQGFEAFF; CDR3nt: TGTGCCAGCAGTTCACAGGGATTTGAAGCTTTCTTT
j_gene: TRBJ2-2; abundance: -; v_gene: TRBV10-3; d_gene: -; CDR3aa: CAISDTNTGELFF; CDR3nt: TGTGCCATCAGCGACACGAACACCGGGGAGCTGTTTTTT
j_gene: TRBJ1-2; abundance: few; v_gene: TRBV20-1; d_gene: -; CDR3aa: CSARDRTKKLTHTF; CDR3nt: TGCAGTGCTAGAGATCGGACAAAAAAACTGACGCACACCTTC
j_gene: TRBJ2-2; abundance: -; v_gene: TRBV7-8; d_gene: -; CDR3aa: CASSLAQGVGWTGELFF; CDR3nt: TGTGCCAGCAGCTTAGCTCAGGGTGTTGGATGGACCGGGGAGCTGTTTTTT
j_gene: TRBJ1-5; abundance: many; v_gene: TRBV2; d_gene: -; CDR3aa: CASSGQALSNQPQHF; CDR3nt: TGTGCCAGCAGTGGACAGGCGTTGAGCAATCAGCCCCAGCATTTT
j_gene: TRBJ2-5; abundance: few; v_gene: TRBV10-3; d_gene: TRBD1; CDR3aa: CAIRAGVGTGPRETQYF; CDR3nt: TGTGCCATCAGGGCCGGGGTCGGGACAGGGCCACGAGAGACCCAGTACTTC
j_gene: TRBJ2-5; abundance: many; v_gene: TRBV28; d_gene: TRBD1; CDR3aa: CASWDRGTDQETQYF; CDR3nt: TGTGCCAGCTGGGACAGGGGGACCGACCAAGAGACCCAGTACTTC
j_gene: TRBJ2-2; abundance: few; v_gene: TRBV27; d_gene: TRBD2; CDR3aa: CASSHSGGDYTGELFF; CDR3nt: TGTGCCAGCAGTCACAGCGGGGGAGATTACACCGGGGAGCTGTTTTTT
j_gene: TRBJ2-5; abundance: many; v_gene: TRBV29-1; d_gene: TRBD1; CDR3aa: CSTGQGGQETQYF; CDR3nt: TGCAGCACAGGACAGGGGGGCCAAGAGACCCAGTACTTC
j_gene: TRBJ1-5; abundance: -; v_gene: TRBV7-9; d_gene: -; CDR3aa: CASSFVSGKNPGNQPQHF; CDR3nt: TGTGCCAGCAGCTTTGTGTCAGGGAAGAACCCTGGCAATCAGCCCCAGCATTTT
j_gene: TRBJ1-1; abundance: many; v_gene: TRBV6-5; d_gene: -; CDR3aa: CASSYRPVREAFF; CDR3nt: TGTGCCAGCAGTTACCGGCCGGTTCGGGAGGCTTTCTTT
j_gene: TRBJ2-5; abundance: many; v_gene: TRBV25-1; d_gene: TRBD1; CDR3aa: CASSEWTGAWGETQYF; CDR3nt: TGTGCCAGCAGTGAATGGACAGGGGCCTGGGGGGAGACCCAGTACTTC
j_gene: TRBJ1-2; abundance: -; v_gene: TRBV30; d_gene: -; CDR3aa: CAWSVRIGGYTF; CDR3nt: TGTGCCTGGAGTGTAAGGATTGGGGGCTACACCTTC
j_gene: TRBJ1-1; abundance: many; v_gene: TRBV28; d_gene: -; CDR3aa: CASSLGTPGGEAFF; CDR3nt: TGTGCCAGCAGCTTAGGGACACCAGGAGGTGAAGCTTTCTTT
j_gene: TRBJ2-5; abundance: -; v_gene: TRBV7-9; d_gene: TRBD2; CDR3aa: CASSPAPEPGGTQYF; CDR3nt: TGTGCCAGCAGCCCGGCGCCTGAGCCGGGGGGGACCCAGTACTTC
j_gene: TRBJ2-6; abundance: many; v_gene: TRBV19; d_gene: TRBD1; CDR3aa: CASSLDRAGANVLTF; CDR3nt: TGTGCCAGTAGTCTAGACAGGGCTGGGGCCAACGTCCTGACTTTC
j_gene: TRBJ2-7; abundance: -; v_gene: TRBV5-5; d_gene: TRBD1; CDR3aa: CASSGVGQIIYEQYF; CDR3nt: TGTGCCAGCAGCGGGGTGGGACAGATCATCTACGAGCAGTACTTC
j_gene: TRBJ2-7; abundance: many; v_gene: TRBV12-3/TRBV12-4; d_gene: TRBD1; CDR3aa: CASSSQGNYEQYF; CDR3nt: TGTGCCAGCAGCTCACAGGGGAACTACGAGCAGTACTTC
j_gene: TRBJ1-2; abundance: -; v_gene: TRBV14; d_gene: -; CDR3aa: CASSQLNGGASGYTF; CDR3nt: TGTGCCAGCAGCCAATTAAACGGGGGCGCCTCTGGCTACACCTTC
j_gene: TRBJ2-1; abundance: -; v_gene: TRBV12-3/TRBV12-4; d_gene: -; CDR3aa: CASSDAFGEQFF; CDR3nt: TGTGCCAGCAGTGACGCTTTCGGGGAGCAGTTCTTC
j_gene: TRBJ2-5; abundance: -; v_gene: TRBV7-2; d_gene: -; CDR3aa: CASLMGRGLGETQYF; CDR3nt: TGTGCCAGCCTGATGGGCCGGGGGTTGGGAGAGACCCAGTACTTC
j_gene: TRBJ2-7; abundance: few; v_gene: TRBV7-2; d_gene: -; CDR3aa: CASNSGDIYEQYF; CDR3nt: TGTGCCAGCAACTCGGGGGATATCTACGAGCAGTACTTC
j_gene: TRBJ1-6; abundance: many; v_gene: TRBV10-3; d_gene: TRBD1; CDR3aa: CAISESKSQGANSPLHF; CDR3nt: TGTGCCATCAGTGAGTCGAAGAGTCAGGGGGCGAATTCACCCCTCCACTTT
j_gene: TRBJ2-7; abundance: -; v_gene: TRBV9; d_gene: -; CDR3aa: CASSVGVGRVPDEQYF; CDR3nt: TGTGCCAGCAGCGTAGGGGTCGGGAGAGTCCCTGACGAGCAGTACTTC
j_gene: TRBJ1-1; abundance: few; v_gene: TRBV7-3; d_gene: -; CDR3aa: CASSLMGGMNTEAFF; CDR3nt: TGTGCCAGCAGCTTAATGGGCGGAATGAACACTGAAGCTTTCTTT
j_gene: TRBJ1-3; abundance: few; v_gene: TRBV19; d_gene: -; CDR3aa: CASTFGTDGNTIYF; CDR3nt: TGTGCCAGTACTTTCGGGACGGACGGAAACACCATATATTTT
j_gene: TRBJ2-2; abundance: many; v_gene: TRBV7-3; d_gene: TRBD1; CDR3aa: CASSPDRGNTGELFF; CDR3nt: TGTGCCAGCAGCCCTGACAGGGGGAACACCGGGGAGCTGTTTTTT
j_gene: TRBJ1-1; abundance: many; v_gene: TRBV28; d_gene: -; CDR3aa: CASSLWNFLQGNTEAFF; CDR3nt: TGTGCCAGCAGTTTATGGAACTTTCTTCAGGGGAACACTGAAGCTTTCTTT
j_gene: TRBJ2-3; abundance: few; v_gene: TRBV12-3/TRBV12-4; d_gene: -; CDR3aa: CASSLRQGFPSTDTQYF; CDR3nt: TGTGCCAGCAGTTTACGGCAGGGTTTCCCTAGCACAGATACGCAGTATTTT
j_gene: TRBJ2-7; abundance: few; v_gene: TRBV20-1; d_gene: TRBD1; CDR3aa: CSARDRGSVREQYF; CDR3nt: TGCAGTGCTCGCGACAGGGGCTCGGTTCGGGAGCAGTACTTC
j_gene: TRBJ2-5; abundance: many; v_gene: TRBV6-1; d_gene: TRBD1; CDR3aa: CASSRHRDRETQYF; CDR3nt: TGTGCCAGCAGTCGTCACCGGGACAGAGAGACCCAGTACTTC
j_gene: TRBJ1-5; abundance: many; v_gene: TRBV12-3/TRBV12-4; d_gene: TRBD1; CDR3aa: CASSLSQGGYQPQHF; CDR3nt: TGTGCCAGCAGTTTATCGCAGGGGGGGTATCAGCCCCAGCATTTT
j_gene: TRBJ1-1; abundance: many; v_gene: TRBV28; d_gene: -; CDR3aa: CASSLRQFGTEAFF; CDR3nt: TGTGCCAGCAGCCTTAGACAGTTCGGAACTGAAGCTTTCTTT
j_gene: TRBJ1-5; abundance: -; v_gene: TRBV27; d_gene: TRBD1; CDR3aa: CASSLSKNRGDQPQHF; CDR3nt: TGTGCCAGCAGTTTATCGAAGAACAGGGGCGATCAGCCCCAGCATTTT
j_gene: TRBJ1-2; abundance: -; v_gene: TRBV7-2; d_gene: TRBD1; CDR3aa: CASSLGQGNYGHTF; CDR3nt: TGTGCCAGCAGCTTAGGACAGGGAAACTATGGCCACACCTTC
j_gene: TRBJ1-2; abundance: many; v_gene: TRBV7-9; d_gene: -; CDR3aa: CASSPTPNYGYTF; CDR3nt: TGTGCCAGCAGCCCGACACCAAACTATGGCTACACCTTC
j_gene: TRBJ2-5; abundance: -; v_gene: TRBV25-1; d_gene: -; CDR3aa: CASSAFRVGETQYF; CDR3nt: TGTGCCAGCAGTGCCTTCCGGGTAGGGGAGACCCAGTACTTC
j_gene: TRBJ1-5; abundance: many; v_gene: TRBV11-3; d_gene: -; CDR3aa: CASSLDPPVHSNQPQHF; CDR3nt: TGTGCCAGCAGCTTAGATCCCCCGGTACATAGCAATCAGCCCCAGCATTTT
j_gene: TRBJ1-2; abundance: many; v_gene: TRBV29-1; d_gene: -; CDR3aa: CSVGMASTTRGHTF; CDR3nt: TGCAGCGTTGGGATGGCCTCTACTACTCGGGGTCACACCTTC
j_gene: TRBJ1-5; abundance: -; v_gene: TRBV29-1; d_gene: TRBD1; CDR3aa: CSVSQGGGNQPQHF; CDR3nt: TGCAGCGTTTCCCAGGGGGGGGGCAATCAGCCCCAGCATTTT
j_gene: TRBJ1-2; abundance: few; v_gene: TRBV4-3; d_gene: -; CDR3aa: CASSQDPDRNYGYTF; CDR3nt: TGCGCCAGCAGCCAAGACCCCGACAGAAACTATGGCTACACCTTC
j_gene: TRBJ1-4; abundance: -; v_gene: TRBV19; d_gene: -; CDR3aa: CASTKGGEKLFF; CDR3nt: TGTGCCAGTACCAAGGGGGGTGAAAAACTGTTTTTT
j_gene: TRBJ2-5; abundance: many; v_gene: TRBV28; d_gene: TRBD1; CDR3aa: CASSTPRTGSETQYF; CDR3nt: TGTGCCAGCAGTACCCCCCGGACAGGGAGCGAGACCCAGTACTTC
j_gene: TRBJ1-2; abundance: -; v_gene: TRBV3-1; d_gene: -; CDR3aa: CASSQALSRGYTF; CDR3nt: TGTGCCAGCAGCCAAGCTCTGAGCCGAGGCTACACCTTC
j_gene: TRBJ2-5; abundance: many; v_gene: TRBV28; d_gene: -; CDR3aa: CAGQLLETQYF; CDR3nt: TGTGCCGGACAGCTTCTGGAGACCCAGTACTTC
j_gene: TRBJ2-1; abundance: -; v_gene: TRBV6-1; d_gene: -; CDR3aa: CASRIPFF; CDR3nt: TGTGCCAGCAGGATCCCGTTCTTC
j_gene: TRBJ1-5; abundance: -; v_gene: TRBV18; d_gene: -; CDR3aa: CASSPRGEPQHF; CDR3nt: TGTGCCAGCTCACCTAGAGGGGAGCCCCAGCATTTT
j_gene: TRBJ1-1; abundance: many; v_gene: TRBV28; d_gene: -; CDR3aa: CASRHPQGRNTEAFF; CDR3nt: TGTGCCAGCAGGCACCCTCAGGGCAGGAACACTGAAGCTTTCTTT
j_gene: TRBJ2-7; abundance: few; v_gene: TRBV9; d_gene: -; CDR3aa: CASSGGITTPEQYF; CDR3nt: TGTGCCAGCAGCGGAGGGATAACCACTCCCGAGCAGTACTTC